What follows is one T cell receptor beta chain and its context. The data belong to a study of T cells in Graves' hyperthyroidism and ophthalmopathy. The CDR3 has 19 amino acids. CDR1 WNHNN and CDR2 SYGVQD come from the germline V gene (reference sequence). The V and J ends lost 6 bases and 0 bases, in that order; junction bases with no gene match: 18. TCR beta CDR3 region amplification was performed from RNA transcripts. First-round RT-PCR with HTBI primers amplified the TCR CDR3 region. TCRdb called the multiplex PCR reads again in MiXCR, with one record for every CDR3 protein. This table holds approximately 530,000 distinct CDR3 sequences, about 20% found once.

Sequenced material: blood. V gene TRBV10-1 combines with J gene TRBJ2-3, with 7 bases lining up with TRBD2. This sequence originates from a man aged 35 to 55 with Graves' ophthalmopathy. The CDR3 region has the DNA TGCGCCAGCAGCAGCGGGACTACACTCAGTAGACTCAGCACAGATACGCAGTATTTT. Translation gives CASSSGTTLSRLSTDTQYF.